Listed here are 8 T cell receptor beta chains from one sample, sequenced in a study of T cells in Graves' hyperthyroidism and ophthalmopathy. TCR beta CDR3 sequences were amplified from RNA transcripts. Researchers ran a first-round RT-PCR on the TCR CDR3 using the HTBI primer set. TCRdb itself ran the multiplex PCR reads through MiXCR, one entry per CDR3 protein. The sample records roughly 740,000 distinct CDR3 sequences, 16% being singletons. Sequencing was carried out using blood. These receptors all come from a man in his late teens or twenties with Graves' hyperthyroidism.

This clonotype was recorded only once. V usage is TRBV3-1 and J usage is TRBJ2-5, with TRBD1 identical over 10 bases. Germline V gives CDR1 LGHDT, CDR2 YNNKEL (reference sequence). The CDR3 consists of 18 residues. The V and J ends lost 2 bases and 6 bases, in that order; junction bases with no gene match: 15. Here the CDR3 reads CASSQPAGQGKGRKTQYF. CDR3 bases: TGTGCCAGCAGCCAACCTGCGGGACAGGGGAAGGGCAGAAAGACCCAGTACTTC.

This clonotype was observed at least ten times. This chain links TRBV24-1 with TRBJ2-1; 8 bases line up with TRBD1. This CDR3 has 15 amino acids. With V trimmed by 4 bases and J by 8 bases, 9 bases remained unmatched. Germline V gene sequence: CDR1 KGHDR, CDR2 SFDVKD. The CDR3 DNA follows: TGTGCCACCAGTGACTTAAGGACAGGGATGTATGAGCAGTTCTTC. Translating it yields CATSDLRTGMYEQFF.

V gene TRBV28 combines with J gene TRBJ2-1, with D uncertain. CDR1 MDHEN and CDR2 SYDVKM come from the germline V gene. This CDR3 contains 11 residues. The V and J ends lost 6 bases and 14 bases respectively, with 14 bases between them. The CDR3 DNA reads as TGTGCCAGCAGGAGACTCGACGTCGAGTTCTTC. This sequence encodes CASRRLDVEFF.

Ten or more counts support this clonotype. Here the CDR3 reads CASGSQGWETQYF. CDR3 DNA sequence: TGTGCCAGCGGATCACAGGGCTGGGAGACCCAGTACTTC. This chain joins TRBV2 and TRBJ2-5; D possibly corresponds to TRBD1 (6 bases). Germline CDR1 reads SNHLY; CDR2 reads FYNNEI. Deletions cut 8 bases from V and 5 bases from J, with 15 bases between. The CDR3 extends over 13 amino acids.

This clonotype was counted ten times or more. The chain has TRBV27 and TRBJ2-7; D ambiguous. Germline CDR1 and CDR2: MNHEY and SMNVEV (reference sequence). Trimming took off 2 bases at V and 5 bases at J, with 16 bases between the two ends. CDR3 size: 15 residues. The CDR3 nucleotides are TGTGCCAGCAGTTTAGCTAATATGGGGTCCCACGAGCAGTACTTC. Protein product: CASSLANMGSHEQYF.

At least ten counts were recorded for this clonotype. The chain couples TRBV5-5 to TRBJ2-2; TRBD1 matches at 7 bases. Germline V lookup: CDR1 SGHKS, CDR2 YYEKEE (reference sequence). The junction had 5 bases not matched to a gene; V was cut back by 3 bases and J by 0 bases. The CDR3 is 16 amino acids. The CDR3 here is CASSSTGLTNTGELFF. CDR3 sequence (DNA): TGTGCCAGCAGCTCGACAGGGCTGACGAACACCGGGGAGCTGTTTTTT.

This clonotype was found once. One end of the junction does not line up with germline, which may come from a read error. The chain is built from TRBV5-1 and TRBJ2-7; 15 nucleotides match TRBD2. CDR1 SGHRS and CDR2 YFSETQ come from the germline V gene. The CDR3 totals 16 residues. The CDR3 DNA sequence: TGCGCCAGCAGCGGACTAGCGGGAGGGCCCACCTACGAGCAGCACTTC. Amino acids: CASSGLAGGPTYEQHF. Combining the CDR3 with reference TRBV5-1 and TRBJ2-7 gives the whole variable domain KAGVTQTPRYLIKTRGQQVTLSCSPISGHRSVSWYQQTPGQGLQFLFEYFSETQRNKGNFPGRFSGRQFSNSRSEMNVSTLELGDSALYLCASSGLAGGPTYEQHFGPGTRLTVT.

This clonotype was detected once. The chain carries TRBV27 and TRBJ1-5; D is unclear. V lost 2 bases, J lost 1 base, and 12 bases lay in between. The CDR3 length is 16 residues. Germline values: CDR1 MNHEY, CDR2 SMNVEV (reference sequence). The chain's CDR3 is CASSLKDPRSNQPQHF. The DNA of the CDR3 is TGTGCCAGCAGTTTAAAGGATCCCAGGAGCAATCAGCCCCAGCATTTT.